One sample yielded the 8 T cell receptor beta chains listed below, sequenced in a study of T cells in Graves' hyperthyroidism and ophthalmopathy. Amplified TCR beta CDR3 regions came from RNA transcripts. First-round RT-PCR with HTBI primers amplified the TCR CDR3 region. A single record per CDR3 protein comes from TCRdb applying MiXCR to the multiplex PCR reads. Here the sample spans approximately 590,000 distinct CDR3 sequences, about 15% being singletons. Sequencing was done on a sample of blood. These TCRs come from a woman younger than 45 with Graves' hyperthyroidism.

In its sample, this clonotype was seen many times. The V gene is TRBV3-1, the J gene TRBJ1-5; tentative D call: TRBD1 (6 bases). V lost 0 bases, J lost 2 bases, and 17 bases lay in between. CDR1 LGHDT and CDR2 YNNKEL come from the germline V gene (reference sequence). This CDR3 has 18 amino acids. The CDR3 nucleotides are TGTGCCAGCAGCCAAGATCATGCGGGGGGCTTGCGCAATCAGCCCCAGCATTTT. Amino acids: CASSQDHAGGLRNQPQHF.

This clonotype was picked up a small number of times. The chain recombines TRBV20-1 with TRBJ1-1; D is uncertain. The CDR3 runs to 12 residues. Germline loops: CDR1 DFQATT, CDR2 SNEGSKA (reference sequence). The ends were cut back, 3 bases at V and 4 bases at J, with 9 bases in the middle. This CDR3 reads CSARQFGTEAFF. The DNA for the CDR3 is TGCAGTGCTAGGCAGTTCGGCACTGAAGCTTTCTTT.

This rearrangement joins TRBV27 to TRBJ2-7, with 7 bases that match TRBD1. Germline lookup yields CDR1 MNHEY and CDR2 SMNVEV (reference sequence). Losses at the gene ends were 5 bases for V and 0 bases for J; bases not matched to a gene: 4. The CDR3 is 14 amino acids. The CDR3 sequence is CASSETGSSYEQYF. The DNA for the CDR3 is TGTGCCAGCAGTGAGACAGGGAGCTCCTACGAGCAGTACTTC.

In its sample, this clonotype was seen many times. CDR3 sequence reads: CASSPSSGTTGELFF. The CDR3 coding sequence is TGTGCCAGCAGTCCTTCTAGCGGAACCACCGGGGAGCTGTTTTTT. The chain couples TRBV2 to TRBJ2-2; 7 positions agree with TRBD2. The CDR3 runs 15 residues. V trimming: 5 bases; J trimming: 4 bases; junction bases outside the gene matches: 7. Germline CDR1 and CDR2: SNHLY and FYNNEI.

The chain couples TRBV4-1 to TRBJ1-5; D ambiguous. Trimming left V 1 base short and J 4 bases short, with 11 bases between. The germline gives CDR1 MGHRA, CDR2 YSYEKL. This CDR3 has 15 amino acids. CDR3 sequence: CASSQVGVVNQPQHF. DNA of the CDR3: TGCGCCAGCAGCCAAGTTGGGGTGGTGAATCAGCCCCAGCATTTT.

This clonotype was counted many times. This chain connects TRBV27 to TRBJ1-1; TRBD1 agrees at 10 bases. The CDR3 consists of 15 residues. Trimming removed 3 bases from V and 6 bases from J; junction bases left unmatched: 7. Germline loops: CDR1 MNHEY, CDR2 SMNVEV (reference sequence). The DNA of the CDR3 is TGTGCCAGCAGTTTTCAGACAGGGGGCTTCCCTGAAGCTTTCTTT. As protein: CASSFQTGGFPEAFF.

To note about this clonotype: A read error may be the cause here, since a much bigger clone is one base away. The chain is built from TRBV7-2 and TRBJ2-7; TRBD2 might be the D (5 bases). Germline V gene lookup returns CDR1 SGHTA and CDR2 FQGNSA. CDR3 size: 14 residues. V was trimmed by 2 bases and J by 2 bases, leaving 10 bases between them. The CDR3 region has the DNA TGTGCCAGCAGCTTAATCCGGAGGACCTACGAGCAGTACTTC. Its protein is CASSLIRRTYEQYF.

Here the CDR3 reads CASSPRPPTSGKTQTGDTQYF. CDR3 DNA: TGTGCCAGCAGCCCCAGACCGCCCACTAGCGGGAAAACCCAAACCGGAGATACGCAGTATTTT. This chain connects TRBV3-1 to TRBJ2-3; 10 nucleotides align to TRBD2. The junction had 24 bases not matched to a gene; V was cut back by 4 bases and J by 5 bases. CDR3 size: 21 residues. The germline gives CDR1 LGHDT, CDR2 YNNKEL (reference sequence).